The sample holds one count of the clone carrying this T cell receptor beta chain. The antigen is undetermined. The CDR3 is 15 amino acids. V lost 1 base and J lost 4, with 13 bases in between. Germline CDR1 SGHDN, CDR2 FVKESK. The sample is drawn from a study of CD8 T cells in Susac syndrome. Overall study findings and caveats: In its TCR sequencing and HLA analysis, the study acknowledged that the number of individuals was relatively small.

With random hexamers, about 0.45 to 1 ug RNA was reverse transcribed. The authors amplified TCR beta CDR3 across 54 Vbeta and 13 Jbeta using immunoSEQ multiplex PCR. TCRdb fed the immunoSEQ multiplex PCR reads into MiXCR, producing one record per CDR3 protein. In the table there are about 210,000 distinct CDR3 sequences, 95% of which are singletons. Sequencing of TCR beta was performed on blood CD8+ T cells and on blood CD4+ T cells. The source is a human donor with multiple sclerosis. The V gene is TRBV14, the J gene TRBJ1-2; D not certain. What was sequenced was CD4+ T cells from PBMCs. The CDR3 bases are TGTGCCAGCAGCCAAGCAGGCACCCCTCTCTATGGCTACACCTTC. Its translation: CASSQAGTPLYGYTF.